Reported below is one T cell receptor (beta chain). The authors distributed each subset's genomic DNA evenly over several immunoSEQ plates. Scientists sequenced DNA from unsorted PBMC on ten immunoSEQ deep assay plates. Clones were sequenced by immunoSEQ multiplex PCR, and TCRdb holds only the in-frame ones, with some missing. This table holds some 490,000 clones, roughly 80% found once. The sample originates from a study of shared clonotypes between healthy human individuals. Germline V gene data show CDR1 as SQVTM and CDR2 as ANQGSEA. The CDR3 spans 12 residues. Deletions cut 6 bases from V and 2 bases from J, with 9 bases between.

Sample: PBMCs. J is TRBJ2-3 and V is TRBV29-1, with D perhaps matching TRBD1 or TRBD2 (5 bases each). The receptor was isolated from a woman aged 40 to 50 in good health. Some clones in this sample may be carry-over from other donors' samples. The CDR3 sequence is CSVGTDTDTQYF. CDR3 bases: TGCAGCGTCGGGACCGACACAGATACGCAGTATTTT.